This passage covers 10 T cell receptor beta chains from one sample sequenced in a study of T cells after yellow fever vaccination. TCRdb fed the 5' RACE reads into MiXCR, producing one record per CDR3 protein. The table has about 430,000 distinct CDR3 sequences, approximately 18% seen once; the top ten hold 15% to 20%. The sequencing here drew on PBMCs, taken before the yellow fever booster vaccination. All receptors derive from a man between 18 and 35 years old who received the YFV17D yellow fever vaccine.

This clonotype was observed a handful of times. This chain's CDR3 is CASSQDRSGTIYF. The CDR3 DNA sequence: TGCGCCAGCAGCCAAGATCGGTCGGGGACCATATATTTT. The J gene is TRBJ1-3, the V gene TRBV4-1, with unresolved D. Germline V gene lookup returns CDR1 MGHRA and CDR2 YSYEKL. CDR3 length equals 13 residues. Trimming left V 0 bases short and J 10 bases short, with 10 bases between.

This clonotype has at least ten counts. V is TRBV12-3 or TRBV12-4 and J is TRBJ1-2; D gene unclear. The CDR3 totals 15 residues. V dropped 5 bases and J dropped 4 bases, with 17 bases sitting between them. The CDR3 loop reads CASSPGTPAFYGYTF. The DNA for the CDR3 is TGTGCCAGCAGTCCCGGAACACCCGCCTTCTATGGCTACACCTTC.

This clonotype was seen a single time. The CDR3 region is CAWSGQPQETQYF. The CDR3 DNA reads as TGTGCCTGGAGTGGACAGCCCCAAGAGACCCAGTACTTC. This rearrangement joins TRBV30 to TRBJ2-5, with D possibly matching TRBD1 (5 bases). CDR1 and CDR2 (germline): GTSNPN, SVGIG (reference sequence). Trimming took 1 base from V and 1 from J, leaving 7 bases between them. The CDR3 contains 13 residues.

This clonotype was seen more than once but under ten times. The CDR3 region is CASSHIGPYGYTF. DNA of the CDR3: TGCGCCAGCAGCCACATAGGACCATATGGCTACACCTTC. The rearrangement links TRBV4-3 to TRBJ1-2; D gene unclear. CDR3 length: 13 residues. Trimming shortened V by 3 bases and J by 5 bases, and 10 bases separated the two germline ends. Looked up from germline, CDR1 is LGHNA and CDR2 is YSLEER.

This chain connects TRBV2 to TRBJ2-7; TRBD2 agrees at 13 bases. The V and J ends lost 5 bases and 0 bases, in that order; junction bases with no gene match: 7. CDR1 is SNHLY, CDR2 FYNNEI, per germline. This CDR3 region has 17 residues. The CDR3 region is CASSLGLAGLSSYEQYV. CDR3 bases: TGTGCCAGCAGTTTGGGACTAGCGGGATTGAGCTCCTACGAGCAGTACGTC.

This chain joins TRBV5-8 and TRBJ2-2; D is perhaps TRBD2 (6 bases). V lost 4 bases, J lost 1 base, and 14 bases lay in between. Germline CDR1 reads SGHTS; CDR2 reads YDEGEE. The CDR3 totals 16 residues. The CDR3 is CASSPALGGNTGELFF. The CDR3 DNA reads as TGTGCCAGCAGCCCGGCCCTGGGGGGGAACACCGGGGAGCTGTTTTTT. The complete variable domain, with remaining parts taken from reference TRBV5-8 and TRBJ2-2, reads EAGVTQSPTHLIKTRGQQATLRCSPISGHTSVYWYQQALGLGLQFLLWYDEGEERNRGNFPPRFSGRQFPNYSSELNVNALELEDSALYLCASSPALGGNTGELFFGEGSRLTVL.

The CDR3 region has the DNA TGCAGTGCTAGATTCCGGACAGGGGGGACACTAGCGGGCGGTCCCACAGATACGCAGTATTTT. This encodes CSARFRTGGTLAGGPTDTQYF. V usage is TRBV20-1 and J usage is TRBJ2-3, with D tentatively TRBD1 (10 bases). The CDR3 covers 21 residues. Trimming shortened V by 2 bases and J by 2 bases, and 32 bases separated the two germline ends. Germline CDR1 and CDR2: DFQATT and SNEGSKA (reference sequence).

The V call is TRBV28, the J call TRBJ1-1; 10 bases line up with TRBD1. The CDR3 has 13 residues. Germline V CDR1 and CDR2: MDHEN, SYDVKM. The trim removed 6 bases at V and 11 bases at J, leaving 9 bases unmatched. CDR3 bases: TGTGCCAGCAGCCCAGGACAGGGGGTGCGGGCTTTCTTT. Translation gives CASSPGQGVRAFF.

This clonotype has only one observation. V usage is TRBV20-1 and J usage is TRBJ2-3; 7 nucleotides line up with TRBD1. The trim removed 6 bases at V and 6 bases at J, leaving 3 bases unmatched. CDR1 DFQATT and CDR2 SNEGSKA come from the germline V gene (reference sequence). The CDR3 length is 11 residues. The CDR3 here is CSAETGDTQYF. The CDR3 region has the DNA TGCAGTGCAGAGACAGGGGATACGCAGTATTTT.

A few counts support this clonotype. This sequence joins TRBV20-1 and TRBJ2-7, with 12 nucleotides matching TRBD2. The J segment lost 7 bases and the V segment lost 5 bases, leaving 3 bases of the junction unmatched. The CDR3 is 12 amino acids. From germline, CDR1 is DFQATT and CDR2 SNEGSKA (reference sequence). CDR3 DNA sequence: TGCAGTGCTCCTAGCGGGGGGGAGGAGCAGTACTTC. Its translation is CSAPSGGEEQYF.